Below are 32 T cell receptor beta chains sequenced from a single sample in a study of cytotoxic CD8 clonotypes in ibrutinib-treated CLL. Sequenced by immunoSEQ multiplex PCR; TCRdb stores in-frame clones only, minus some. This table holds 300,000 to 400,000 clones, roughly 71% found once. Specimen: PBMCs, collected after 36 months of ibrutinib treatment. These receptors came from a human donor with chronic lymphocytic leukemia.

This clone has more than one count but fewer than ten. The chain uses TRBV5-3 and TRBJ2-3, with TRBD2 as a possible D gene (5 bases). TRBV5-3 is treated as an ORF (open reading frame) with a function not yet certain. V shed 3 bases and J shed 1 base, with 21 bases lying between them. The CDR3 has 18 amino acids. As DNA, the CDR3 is TGTGCCAGAAGCTCGCCTGACCTGCTAGCCTCGCGCACAGATACGCAGTATTTT. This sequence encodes CARSSPDLLASRTDTQYF.

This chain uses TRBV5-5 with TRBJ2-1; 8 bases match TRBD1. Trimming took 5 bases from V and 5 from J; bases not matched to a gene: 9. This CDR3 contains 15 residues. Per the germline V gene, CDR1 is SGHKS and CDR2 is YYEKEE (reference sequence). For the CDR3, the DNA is TGTGCCAGCAGTCTGACAGGGGTAGACAACAATGAGCAGTTCTTC. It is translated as CASSLTGVDNNEQFF.

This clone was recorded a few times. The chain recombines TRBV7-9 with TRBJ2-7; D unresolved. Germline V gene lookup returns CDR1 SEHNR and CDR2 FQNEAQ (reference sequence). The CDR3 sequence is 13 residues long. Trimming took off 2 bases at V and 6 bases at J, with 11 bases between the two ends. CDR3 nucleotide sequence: TGTGCCAGCAGCTTAATTGGAATAACCGAGCAGTACTTC. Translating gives CASSLIGITEQYF.

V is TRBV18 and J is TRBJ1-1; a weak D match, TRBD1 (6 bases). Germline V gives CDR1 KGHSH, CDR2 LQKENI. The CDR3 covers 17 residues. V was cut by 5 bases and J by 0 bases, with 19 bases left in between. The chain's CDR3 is CASSLDSPPVMNTEAFF. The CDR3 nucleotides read TGTGCCAGCTCATTGGACAGTCCCCCAGTTATGAACACTGAAGCTTTCTTT.

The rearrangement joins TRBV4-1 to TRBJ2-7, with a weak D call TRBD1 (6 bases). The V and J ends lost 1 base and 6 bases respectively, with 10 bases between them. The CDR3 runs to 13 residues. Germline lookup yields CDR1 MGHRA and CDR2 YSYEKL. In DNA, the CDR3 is TGCGCCAGCAGCCAAGCCTCAGGGGTCGAGCAGTACTTC. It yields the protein CASSQASGVEQYF.

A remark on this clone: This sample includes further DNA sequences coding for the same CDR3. The CDR3 DNA sequence: TGTGCCAGCAGCGTAGACACTAGCGGACTTTCCTACGAGCAGTACTTC. This translates into CASSVDTSGLSYEQYF. V usage is TRBV9 and J usage is TRBJ2-7; 8 bases match TRBD2. In germline, CDR1 is SGDLS, CDR2 YYNGEE. Trimming cost V 0 bases and J 1 base; bases outside gene matches: 6. The CDR3 is 16 residues long.

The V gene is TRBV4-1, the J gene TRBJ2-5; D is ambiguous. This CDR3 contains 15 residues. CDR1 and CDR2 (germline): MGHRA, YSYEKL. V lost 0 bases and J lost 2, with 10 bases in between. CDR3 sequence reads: CASSQDEVRQETQYF. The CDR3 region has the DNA TGCGCCAGCAGCCAAGATGAAGTCAGGCAAGAGACCCAGTACTTC.

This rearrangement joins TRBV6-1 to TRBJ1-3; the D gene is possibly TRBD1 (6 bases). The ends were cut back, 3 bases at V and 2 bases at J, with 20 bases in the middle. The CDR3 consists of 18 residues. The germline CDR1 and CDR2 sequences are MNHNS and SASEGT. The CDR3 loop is CASSESPPGAITGNTIYF. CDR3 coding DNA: TGTGCCAGCAGTGAGAGTCCTCCGGGGGCAATCACTGGAAACACCATATATTTT.

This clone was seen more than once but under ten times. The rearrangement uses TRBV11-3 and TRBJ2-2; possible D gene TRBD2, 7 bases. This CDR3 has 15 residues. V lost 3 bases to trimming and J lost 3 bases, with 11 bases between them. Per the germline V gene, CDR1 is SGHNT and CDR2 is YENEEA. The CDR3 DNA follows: TGTGCCAGCAGCTTCGGCGGGGGCCACACCGGGGAGCTGTTTTTT. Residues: CASSFGGGHTGELFF. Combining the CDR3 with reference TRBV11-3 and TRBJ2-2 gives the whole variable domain EAGVVQSPRYKIIEKKQPVAFWCNPISGHNTLYWYLQNLGQGPELLIRYENEEAVDDSQLPKDRFSAERLKGVDSTLKIQPAELGDSAVYLCASSFGGGHTGELFFGEGSRLTVL.

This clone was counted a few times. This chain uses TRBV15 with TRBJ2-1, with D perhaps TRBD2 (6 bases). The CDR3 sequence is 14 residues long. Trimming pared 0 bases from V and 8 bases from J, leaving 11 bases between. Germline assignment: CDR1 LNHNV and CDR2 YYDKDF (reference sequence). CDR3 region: CATSREGGGDEQFF. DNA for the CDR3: TGTGCCACCAGCAGAGAGGGGGGAGGAGATGAGCAGTTCTTC.

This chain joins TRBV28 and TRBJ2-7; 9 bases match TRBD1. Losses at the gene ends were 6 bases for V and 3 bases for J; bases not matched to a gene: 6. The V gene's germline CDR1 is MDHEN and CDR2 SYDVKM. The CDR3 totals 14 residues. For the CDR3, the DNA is TGTGCCAGCAGGTTTGGGACAGGGCTCTACGAGCAGTACTTC. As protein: CASRFGTGLYEQYF.

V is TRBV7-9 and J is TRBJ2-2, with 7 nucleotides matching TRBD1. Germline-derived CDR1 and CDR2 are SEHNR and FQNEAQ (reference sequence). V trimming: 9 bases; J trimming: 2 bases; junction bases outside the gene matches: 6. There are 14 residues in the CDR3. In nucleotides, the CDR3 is TGTGCCAGTGACAGGGACCCCAACACCGGGGAGCTGTTTTTT. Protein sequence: CASDRDPNTGELFF.

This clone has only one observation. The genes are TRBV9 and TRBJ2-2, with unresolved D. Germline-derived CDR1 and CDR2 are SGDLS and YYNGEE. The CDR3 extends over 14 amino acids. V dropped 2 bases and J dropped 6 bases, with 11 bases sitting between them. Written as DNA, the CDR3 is TGTGCCAGCAGCGTTCTCGCCAGTGCCGGGGAGCTGTTTTTT. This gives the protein CASSVLASAGELFF.

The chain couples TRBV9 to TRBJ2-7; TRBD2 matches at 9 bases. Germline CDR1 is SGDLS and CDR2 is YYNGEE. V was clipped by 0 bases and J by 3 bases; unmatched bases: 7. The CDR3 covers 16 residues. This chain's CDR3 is CASSVGPTSGSYEQYF. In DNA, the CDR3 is TGTGCCAGCAGCGTAGGGCCGACTAGCGGAAGCTACGAGCAGTACTTC.

The CDR3 is CASGNTEAFF. Here the CDR3 DNA reads TGTGCCAGCGGAAACACTGAAGCTTTCTTT. The chain employs TRBV7-9 and TRBJ1-1; D uncertain. Deletions cut 8 bases from V and 2 bases from J, with 3 bases between. CDR1 is SEHNR, CDR2 FQNEAQ, per germline (reference sequence). The length of the CDR3 is 10 residues.

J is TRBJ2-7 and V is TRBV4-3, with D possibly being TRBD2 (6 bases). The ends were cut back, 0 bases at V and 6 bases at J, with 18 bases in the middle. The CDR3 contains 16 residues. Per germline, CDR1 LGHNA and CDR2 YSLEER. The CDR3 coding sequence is TGCGCCAGCAGCCAAGAAACTAGTCTGAAGGAGGGCGAGCAGTACTTC. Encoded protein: CASSQETSLKEGEQYF.

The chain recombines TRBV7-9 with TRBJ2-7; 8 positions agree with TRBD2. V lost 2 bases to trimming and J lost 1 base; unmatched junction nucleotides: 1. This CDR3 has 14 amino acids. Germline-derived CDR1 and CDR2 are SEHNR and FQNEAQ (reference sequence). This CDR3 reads CASSLQRGSYEQYF. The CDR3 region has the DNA TGTGCCAGCAGCTTACAGCGGGGGTCCTACGAGCAGTACTTC.

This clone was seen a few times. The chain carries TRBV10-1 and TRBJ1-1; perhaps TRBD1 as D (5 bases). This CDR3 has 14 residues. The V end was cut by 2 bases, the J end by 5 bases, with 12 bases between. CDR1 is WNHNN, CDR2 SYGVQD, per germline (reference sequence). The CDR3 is CASSERGWGTEAFF. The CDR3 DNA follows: TGCGCCAGCAGTGAGCGGGGGTGGGGGACTGAAGCTTTCTTT.

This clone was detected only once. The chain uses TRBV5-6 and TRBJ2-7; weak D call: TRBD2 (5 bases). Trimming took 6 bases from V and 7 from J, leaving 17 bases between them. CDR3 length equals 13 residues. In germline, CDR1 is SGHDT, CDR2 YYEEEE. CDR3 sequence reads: CASNTVRGWEQYF. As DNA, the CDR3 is TGTGCCAGCAACACAGTACGGGGATGGGAGCAGTACTTC.

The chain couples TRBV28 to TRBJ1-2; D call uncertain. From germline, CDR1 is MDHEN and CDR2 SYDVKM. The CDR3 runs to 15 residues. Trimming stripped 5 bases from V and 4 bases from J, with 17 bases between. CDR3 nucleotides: TGTGCCAGCAGTATACCGTTAACGGAGAGCTATGGCTACACCTTC. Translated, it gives CASSIPLTESYGYTF.

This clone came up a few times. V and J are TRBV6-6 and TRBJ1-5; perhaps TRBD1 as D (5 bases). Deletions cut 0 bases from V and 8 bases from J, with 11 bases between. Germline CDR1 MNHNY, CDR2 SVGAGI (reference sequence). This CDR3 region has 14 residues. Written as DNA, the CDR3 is TGTGCCAGCAGTTACTCGGGGGGTTTCGAGCCCCAGCATTTT. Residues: CASSYSGGFEPQHF.

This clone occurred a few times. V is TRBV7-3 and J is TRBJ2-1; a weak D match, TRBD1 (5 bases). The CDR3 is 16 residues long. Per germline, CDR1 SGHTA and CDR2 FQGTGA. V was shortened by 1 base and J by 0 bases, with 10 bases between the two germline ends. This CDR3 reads CASSLRGMGSYNEQFF. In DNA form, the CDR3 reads TGTGCCAGCAGCTTAAGGGGCATGGGCTCCTACAATGAGCAGTTCTTC.

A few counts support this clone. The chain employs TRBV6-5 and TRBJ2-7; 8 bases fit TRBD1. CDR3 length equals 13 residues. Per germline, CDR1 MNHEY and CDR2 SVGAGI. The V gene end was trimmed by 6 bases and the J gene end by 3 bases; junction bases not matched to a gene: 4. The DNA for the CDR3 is TGTGCCAGCAGGCCCGGGACAGGCTACGAGCAGTACTTC. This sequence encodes CASRPGTGYEQYF.

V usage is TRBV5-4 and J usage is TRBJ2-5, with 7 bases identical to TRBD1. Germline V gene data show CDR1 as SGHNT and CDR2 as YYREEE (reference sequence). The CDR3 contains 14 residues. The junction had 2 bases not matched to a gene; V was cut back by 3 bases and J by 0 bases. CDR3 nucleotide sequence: TGTGCCAGCAGCTGGGACAGCAACCAAGAGACCCAGTACTTC. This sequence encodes CASSWDSNQETQYF.

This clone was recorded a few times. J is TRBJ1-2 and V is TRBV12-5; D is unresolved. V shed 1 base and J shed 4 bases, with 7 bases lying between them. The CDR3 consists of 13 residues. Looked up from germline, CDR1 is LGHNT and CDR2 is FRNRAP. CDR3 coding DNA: TGTGCTAGTGGTTTGGAAGCAGCCTATGGCTACACCTTC. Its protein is CASGLEAAYGYTF.

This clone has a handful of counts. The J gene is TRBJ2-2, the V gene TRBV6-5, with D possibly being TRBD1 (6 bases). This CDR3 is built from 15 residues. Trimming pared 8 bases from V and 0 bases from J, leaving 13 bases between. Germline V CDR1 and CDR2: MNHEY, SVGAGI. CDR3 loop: CASGGHSANTGELFF. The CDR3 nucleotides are TGTGCCAGCGGGGGACATTCCGCGAACACCGGGGAGCTGTTTTTT.

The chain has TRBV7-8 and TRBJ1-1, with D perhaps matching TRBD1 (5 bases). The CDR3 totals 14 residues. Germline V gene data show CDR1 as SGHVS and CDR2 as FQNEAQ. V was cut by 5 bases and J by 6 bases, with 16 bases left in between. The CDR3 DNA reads TGTGCCAGCAGCCCCCGGGGGGTGGACGCTGAAGCTTTCTTT. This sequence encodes CASSPRGVDAEAFF.

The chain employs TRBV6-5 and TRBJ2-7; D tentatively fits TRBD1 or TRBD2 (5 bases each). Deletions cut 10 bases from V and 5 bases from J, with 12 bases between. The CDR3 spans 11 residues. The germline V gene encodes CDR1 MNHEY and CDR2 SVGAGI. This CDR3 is CATRDLHEQYF. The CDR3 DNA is TGTGCCACCCGGGACCTCCACGAGCAGTACTTC.

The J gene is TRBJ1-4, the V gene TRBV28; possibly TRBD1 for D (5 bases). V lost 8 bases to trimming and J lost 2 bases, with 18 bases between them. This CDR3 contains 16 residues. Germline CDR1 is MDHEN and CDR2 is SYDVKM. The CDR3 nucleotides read TGTGCCAGCGGTATGGCAGGGTTGACGACTAATGAAAAACTGTTTTTT. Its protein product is CASGMAGLTTNEKLFF.

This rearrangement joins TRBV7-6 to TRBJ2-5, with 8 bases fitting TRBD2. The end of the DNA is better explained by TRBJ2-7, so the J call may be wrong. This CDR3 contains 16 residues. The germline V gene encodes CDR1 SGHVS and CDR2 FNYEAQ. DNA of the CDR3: TGTGCCAGCAGCTTAGTGCTAGCGGGTGGCCCCTACGAGCAGTACTTC. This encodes CASSLVLAGGPYEQYF.

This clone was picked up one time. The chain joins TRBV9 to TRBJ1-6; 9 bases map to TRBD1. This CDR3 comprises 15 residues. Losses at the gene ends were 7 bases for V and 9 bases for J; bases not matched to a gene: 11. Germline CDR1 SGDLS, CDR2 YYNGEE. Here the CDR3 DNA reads TGTGCCAGCCAAACAGGGGGCTATAATGGTTCACCCCTCCACTTT. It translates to CASQTGGYNGSPLHF.

CDR3 nucleotide sequence: TGTGCCAGCAGCGTAGGCGTACTCTCGGTAGAGACCCAGTACTTC. It codes for CASSVGVLSVETQYF. The chain recombines TRBV9 with TRBJ2-5; no clear D. The CDR3 consists of 15 residues. Trimming pared 0 bases from V and 4 bases from J, leaving 13 bases between. Germline CDR1 and CDR2: SGDLS and YYNGEE.